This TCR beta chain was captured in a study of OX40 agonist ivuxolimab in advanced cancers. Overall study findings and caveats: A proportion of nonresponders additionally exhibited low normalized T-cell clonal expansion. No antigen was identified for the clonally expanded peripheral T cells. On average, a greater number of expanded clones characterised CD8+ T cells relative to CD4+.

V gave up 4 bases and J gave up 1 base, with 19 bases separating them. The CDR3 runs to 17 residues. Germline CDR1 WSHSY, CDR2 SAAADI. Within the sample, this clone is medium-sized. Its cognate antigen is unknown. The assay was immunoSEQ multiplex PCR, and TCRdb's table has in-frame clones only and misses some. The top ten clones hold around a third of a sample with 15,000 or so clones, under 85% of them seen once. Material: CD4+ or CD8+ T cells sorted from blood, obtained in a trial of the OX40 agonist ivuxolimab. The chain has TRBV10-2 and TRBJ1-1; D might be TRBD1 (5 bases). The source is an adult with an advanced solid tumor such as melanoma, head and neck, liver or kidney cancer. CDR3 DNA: TGCGCCAGCAGTGGATACGGGACCCAGTTTTCGAACACTGAAGCTTTCTTT. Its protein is CASSGYGTQFSNTEAFF.